This TCR beta chain is from a study of blood T cell repertoires in COVID-19. Germline values: CDR1 MGHRA, CDR2 YSYEKL. V was pared by 3 bases and J by 7 bases, with 9 bases of the junction left unmatched. There are 15 residues in the CDR3. This clone has a handful of counts. Some clones are missing from TCRdb's copy, which holds only in-frame ones; the method was immunoSEQ multiplex PCR. The repertoire includes under 100,000 clones, roughly 86% of them detected once, and 10% sits in the top ten. The chain carries TRBV4-1 and TRBJ2-3, with 8 positions matching TRBD1. The specimen sequenced was peripheral blood. This sequence was found in a man in his 60s with acute or convalescent COVID-19. The CDR3 DNA reads as TGCGCCAGCAGCCAGACAGGGGCACGGTTGAATACGCAGTATTTT. This encodes CASSQTGARLNTQYF.